The rows below give T cell receptor beta chains drawn from one sample of a study of graft-versus-host responses after intestinal transplantation. Only in-frame clones appear in the TCRdb table, and some are missing; sequencing was by immunoSEQ multiplex PCR. This sample yields tens of thousands of clones, of which around 94% are seen a single time; about 0.76% belongs to the top ten. Sequences were derived from PBMCs, sampled 16 days after intestinal transplant. The receptor source for this set is a human patient who received an intestinal transplant, so some T cells may come from the graft donor. Both conserved end residues are part of each CDR3. A D gene is named only where the DNA matches it firmly. Size tells how often a clone was seen (once, few, many) or the class of an expanded clone, and some rows leave it out.

v_gene: TRBV6-1
abundance: -
d_gene: TRBD1
j_gene: TRBJ1-4
CDR3nt: TGTGCCAGCAGGGTTCGACAGGGGAGTGAAAAACTGTTTTTT
CDR3aa: CASRVRQGSEKLFF

v_gene: TRBV6-5
abundance: -
d_gene: TRBD1
j_gene: TRBJ2-2
CDR3nt: TGTGCCAGCAGTTACTCCGTCCCAGGGGGTGGCGAGCTGTTTTTT
CDR3aa: CASSYSVPGGGELFF

v_gene: TRBV7-6
abundance: -
d_gene: TRBD1
j_gene: TRBJ1-1
CDR3nt: TGTGCCAGCAGCCCACAGGGGGGGAACACTGAAGCTTTCTTT
CDR3aa: CASSPQGGNTEAFF

v_gene: TRBV28
abundance: -
d_gene: -
j_gene: TRBJ2-5
CDR3nt: TGTGCCAGCAGTCGGTTGGAGCAGTACTTC
CDR3aa: CASSRLEQYF

v_gene: TRBV28
abundance: -
d_gene: -
j_gene: TRBJ2-7
CDR3nt: TGTGCCAGCAGTCGTAGCCTAGACGAGCAGTACTTC
CDR3aa: CASSRSLDEQYF

v_gene: TRBV4-2
abundance: -
d_gene: TRBD2
j_gene: TRBJ2-7
CDR3nt: TGTGCCAGCAGCCAAGGAGGACTAGCTTCCTACGAGCAGTACTTC
CDR3aa: CASSQGGLASYEQYF

v_gene: TRBV7-6
abundance: -
d_gene: TRBD1
j_gene: TRBJ2-7
CDR3nt: TGTGCCAGCAGCTTACCGGGACAGGTTGAAGAGCAGTACTTC
CDR3aa: CASSLPGQVEEQYF

v_gene: TRBV28
abundance: -
d_gene: -
j_gene: TRBJ1-1
CDR3nt: TGTGCCAGCAGTCTAGGGGCGAACACTGAAGCTTTCTTT
CDR3aa: CASSLGANTEAFF

v_gene: TRBV4-3
abundance: few
d_gene: -
j_gene: TRBJ2-7
CDR3nt: TGCGCCAGCAGCCCTGAGAGCGGTGCCTACGAGCAGTACTTC
CDR3aa: CASSPESGAYEQYF

v_gene: TRBV5-1
abundance: -
d_gene: -
j_gene: TRBJ2-7
CDR3nt: TGCGCCAGCAGCATAACCTCCCTGACTAGAGACAGCTCCTACGAGCAGTACTTC
CDR3aa: CASSITSLTRDSSYEQYF

v_gene: TRBV19
abundance: -
d_gene: -
j_gene: TRBJ1-5
CDR3nt: TGTGCCAGTAGCCCACAGGAACTTAGCAATCAGCCCCAGCATTTT
CDR3aa: CASSPQELSNQPQHF

v_gene: TRBV19
abundance: -
d_gene: -
j_gene: TRBJ2-1
CDR3nt: TGTGCCAGTAGCCTCGGGGCCTTCAATGAGCAGTTCTTC
CDR3aa: CASSLGAFNEQFF

v_gene: TRBV19
abundance: -
d_gene: -
j_gene: TRBJ1-1
CDR3nt: TGTGCCAGTAGTATAGATGGGGGATACACTGAAGCTTTCTTT
CDR3aa: CASSIDGGYTEAFF

v_gene: TRBV5-6
abundance: -
d_gene: -
j_gene: TRBJ2-5
CDR3nt: TGTGCCAGCAGCTTGGGACCTCTGGGGGAGACCCAGTACTTC
CDR3aa: CASSLGPLGETQYF

v_gene: TRBV4-1
abundance: once
d_gene: -
j_gene: TRBJ2-7
CDR3nt: TGCGCCAGCAGCCAAGAATGGACAACCTACGAGCAGTACTTC
CDR3aa: CASSQEWTTYEQYF

v_gene: TRBV6-5
abundance: -
d_gene: -
j_gene: TRBJ2-3
CDR3nt: TGTGCCAGCAGTTACTCGAACGGGCGCACAGATACGCAGTATTTT
CDR3aa: CASSYSNGRTDTQYF

v_gene: TRBV10-2
abundance: -
d_gene: -
j_gene: TRBJ2-1
CDR3nt: TGCGCCAGCAGTGAGTATTTGAGCAATGAGCAGTTCTTC
CDR3aa: CASSEYLSNEQFF

v_gene: TRBV6-1
abundance: few
d_gene: -
j_gene: TRBJ1-3
CDR3nt: TGTGCCAGCAGGGAACAGGTCGTCTCTGGAAACACCATATATTTT
CDR3aa: CASREQVVSGNTIYF

v_gene: TRBV28
abundance: once
d_gene: -
j_gene: TRBJ2-1
CDR3nt: TGTGCCAGCAGTTGGTTCAATGAGCAGTTCTTC
CDR3aa: CASSWFNEQFF

v_gene: TRBV10-2
abundance: -
d_gene: -
j_gene: TRBJ2-7
CDR3nt: TGCGCCAGCACTCCCCTCGTACACTACGAGCAGTACTTC
CDR3aa: CASTPLVHYEQYF

v_gene: TRBV4-1
abundance: -
d_gene: -
j_gene: TRBJ1-3
CDR3nt: TGCGCCAGCAGCAAAGAGCCAGCCTCTGGAAACACCATATATTTT
CDR3aa: CASSKEPASGNTIYF

v_gene: TRBV27
abundance: -
d_gene: -
j_gene: TRBJ2-1
CDR3nt: TGTGCCAGCAGTTTAGTCCCGACGGCTTACAATGAGCAGTTCTTC
CDR3aa: CASSLVPTAYNEQFF

v_gene: TRBV30
abundance: -
d_gene: -
j_gene: TRBJ2-7
CDR3nt: TGTGCCTGGAGTGTACTGATAAACAGCCAGCAGTACTTC
CDR3aa: CAWSVLINSQQYF

v_gene: TRBV11-2
abundance: -
d_gene: TRBD1
j_gene: TRBJ2-3
CDR3nt: TGTGCCAGCACCGTACAGGGGACAGATGCGCAGTATTTT
CDR3aa: CASTVQGTDAQYF

v_gene: TRBV27
abundance: -
d_gene: -
j_gene: TRBJ2-5
CDR3nt: TGTGCCAGCAGTTTAGGGGGAAGGGAGACCCAGTACTTC
CDR3aa: CASSLGGRETQYF

v_gene: TRBV4-3
abundance: -
d_gene: -
j_gene: TRBJ1-1
CDR3nt: TGCGCCAGCAGCCAAGATGAGGGTACTGAAGCTTTCTTT
CDR3aa: CASSQDEGTEAFF

v_gene: TRBV9
abundance: -
d_gene: -
j_gene: TRBJ2-3
CDR3nt: TGTGCCAGCAGCGTCCCAAGGGCCGGAACGGATACGCAGTATTTT
CDR3aa: CASSVPRAGTDTQYF

v_gene: TRBV2
abundance: -
d_gene: -
j_gene: TRBJ2-1
CDR3nt: TGTGCCGGAAAGGCGGGAAGAGATATGAATGAGCAGTTCTTC
CDR3aa: CAGKAGRDMNEQFF